Shown below are 10 T cell receptor beta chains from a single sample sequenced in a study of T cell responses to AZD1222 COVID-19 vaccine. Measured with immunoSEQ multiplex PCR; TCRdb has only the in-frame clones, and not every one. The sample has tens of thousands of clones, about 88% seen once. The material was peripheral blood, obtained on day 0 of AZD1222 vaccination. The origin of the receptors is an adult in good health.

This clone was seen only a few times. The chain couples TRBV6-5 to TRBJ1-3; TRBD1 agrees at 10 bases. Germline lookup yields CDR1 MNHEY and CDR2 SVGAGI. V lost 3 bases, J lost 4 bases, and 3 bases stayed unmatched. This CDR3 has 15 residues. CDR3 residues: CASSYGTGAGNTIYF. Written as DNA, the CDR3 is TGTGCCAGCAGTTATGGGACAGGGGCCGGAAACACCATATATTTT.

The chain is built from TRBV28 and TRBJ2-3; D is possibly TRBD1 (6 bases). CDR3 length equals 12 residues. Germline lookup yields CDR1 MDHEN and CDR2 SYDVKM. With 11 bases removed from V and 2 bases from J, the gap between germline ends came to 11 bases. The CDR3 reads CAWQGNTDTQYF. The CDR3 bases are TGTGCCTGGCAGGGGAACACAGATACGCAGTATTTT.

The rearrangement uses TRBV19 and TRBJ1-6; D is unclear. Trimming shortened V by 4 bases and J by 1 base, and 11 bases separated the two germline ends. Germline CDR1 reads LNHDA; CDR2 reads SQIVND (reference sequence). This CDR3 has 16 amino acids. The CDR3 sequence is CASSTTGVSYNSPLHF. The CDR3 nucleotides read TGTGCCAGTAGTACCACTGGGGTGTCCTATAATTCACCCCTCCACTTT.

The chain has TRBV6-2 or TRBV6-3 and TRBJ1-2; 7 bases map to TRBD1. Trimming took 0 bases from V and 6 from J; bases not matched to a gene: 10. CDR3 length: 16 amino acids. Germline V gene lookup returns CDR1 MNHEY and CDR2 SVGEGT. This chain's CDR3 is CASSYSGPGQEDGYTF. The DNA of the CDR3 is TGTGCCAGCAGTTACTCGGGCCCTGGACAGGAGGATGGCTACACCTTC.

This chain links TRBV19 with TRBJ1-1; D unclear. The CDR3 loop spans 13 amino acids. Trimming stripped 0 bases from V and 7 bases from J, with 9 bases between. Germline values: CDR1 LNHDA, CDR2 SQIVND (reference sequence). CDR3 residues: CASSIDPGLEAFF. DNA of the CDR3: TGTGCCAGTAGTATAGATCCTGGACTTGAAGCTTTCTTT. Combining the CDR3 with reference TRBV19 and TRBJ1-1 gives the whole variable domain DGGITQSPKYLFRKEGQNVTLSCEQNLNHDAMYWYRQDPGQGLRLIYYSQIVNDFQKGDIAEGYSVSREKKESFPLTVTSAQKNPTAFYLCASSIDPGLEAFFGQGTRLTVV.

The rearrangement uses TRBV5-1 and TRBJ2-2; D ambiguous. Between the trimmed V and J ends, which lost 1 base and 1 base, there was a span of 5 bases. Germline assignment: CDR1 SGHRS and CDR2 YFSETQ. CDR3 length: 14 amino acids. For the CDR3, the DNA is TGCGCCAGCAGCTTGAGGAGGAACACCGGGGAGCTGTTTTTT. Its protein is CASSLRRNTGELFF.

This chain joins TRBV2 and TRBJ2-3; 10 positions match TRBD2. The germline gives CDR1 SNHLY, CDR2 FYNNEI. Unmatched junction bases numbered 4, after V lost 1 base and J lost 3 bases. This CDR3 spans 16 amino acids. This chain's CDR3 is CASSEGRTSGTDTQYF. The CDR3, as DNA: TGTGCCAGCAGTGAAGGTCGGACTAGCGGAACAGATACGCAGTATTTT.

The gene calls are TRBV18 and TRBJ1-6; 11 nucleotides align to TRBD1. The V and J ends lost 2 bases and 9 bases, in that order; junction bases with no gene match: 6. Germline CDR1 and CDR2: KGHSH and LQKENI. This CDR3 is 16 amino acids long. The CDR3 nucleotides are TGTGCCAGCTCACCAGGACAGGGGGCGCGGGGTTCACCCCTCCACTTT. Its translation is CASSPGQGARGSPLHF.

Concerning this clone: The junction departs from germline at one end; a sequencing error may be responsible. The genes are TRBV29-1 and TRBJ2-2; D tentatively reads TRBD1 or TRBD2 (5 bases each). CDR1 is SQVTM and CDR2 is ANQGSEA in the germline V gene. CDR3 length: 13 residues. The CDR3 here is CSVERQNTGELFF. CDR3 nucleotides: TGCAGCGTTGAGCGACAGAACACCGGGGAGTTGTTTTTT.

This rearrangement joins TRBV5-6 to TRBJ1-2, with D hard to call. Per germline, CDR1 SGHDT and CDR2 YYEEEE. Trimming took 5 bases from V and 4 from J, leaving 12 bases between them. The CDR3 contains 13 residues. The CDR3 region has the DNA TGTGCCAGCAGTCGAGGACGTATCTATGGCTACACCTTC. Its translation: CASSRGRIYGYTF.